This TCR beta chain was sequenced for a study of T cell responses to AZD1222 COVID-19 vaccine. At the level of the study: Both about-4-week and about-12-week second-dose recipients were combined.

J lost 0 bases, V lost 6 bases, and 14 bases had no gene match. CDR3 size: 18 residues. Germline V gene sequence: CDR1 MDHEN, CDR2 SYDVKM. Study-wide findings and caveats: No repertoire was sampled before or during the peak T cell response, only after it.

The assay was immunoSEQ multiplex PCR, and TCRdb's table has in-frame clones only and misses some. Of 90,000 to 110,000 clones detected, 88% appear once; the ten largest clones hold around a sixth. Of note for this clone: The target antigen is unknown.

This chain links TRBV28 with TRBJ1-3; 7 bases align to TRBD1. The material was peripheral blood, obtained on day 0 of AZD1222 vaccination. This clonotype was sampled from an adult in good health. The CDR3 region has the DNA TGTGCCAGCAGCTTCCGAGAGACAGGGACCCTCTCTGGAAACACCATATATTTT. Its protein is CASSFRETGTLSGNTIYF.